The 16 T cell receptor beta chains below all came from one sample that was sequenced in a study of cytomegalovirus exposure and HLA in healthy donors (dated by TCRdb to the late 2010s). Library prep was done by the immunoSEQ multiplex PCR assay. The table comes from immuneACCESS by way of TCRdb, which keeps in-frame sequences with V and J called. Part of the clones is missing from these tables; in studies checked, under half for an unresolved V gene and the rest for unknown reasons. Counted in this sample were about 120,000 clones; over 75% of them appeared once. Of the sample, around 6% is held by the ten largest clones. The sequencing input was PBMCs. These receptors came from a woman aged 18-29 years in good health and CMV-seropositive.

The gene calls are TRBV19 and TRBJ2-5; tentatively, D is TRBD1 (6 bases). CDR1 is LNHDA and CDR2 is SQIVND in the germline V gene (reference sequence). The CDR3 has 12 residues. The germline V and J ends were trimmed by 6 bases and 5 bases, with 10 bases remaining between them. CDR3 protein: CASRDRDETQYF. CDR3 coding DNA: TGTGCCAGTAGGGACAGAGATGAGACCCAGTACTTC.

The chain combines TRBV4-2 with TRBJ1-4, with D hard to call. The DNA end is a closer match to TRBJ2-2, so the J assignment may be wrong. Germline-derived CDR1 and CDR2 are LGHNA and YNFKEQ. CDR3 length: 13 residues. For the CDR3, the DNA is TGTGCCAGCAGCCGCAACTTAGACAGGGAGCTGTTTTTT. This sequence encodes CASSRNLDRELFF.

The CDR3 coding sequence is TGTGCCAGTAGTAGTAGGGCGGGACTGGATGAGCAGTTCTTC. Its protein product is CASSSRAGLDEQFF. The V call is TRBV19, the J call TRBJ2-1; the D gene is possibly TRBD2 (6 bases). Germline V CDR1 and CDR2: LNHDA, SQIVND (reference sequence). V shed 4 bases and J shed 8 bases, with 15 bases lying between them. The CDR3 is 14 amino acids. Filled out from reference TRBV19 and TRBJ2-1, the complete variable domain reads DGGITQSPKYLFRKEGQNVTLSCEQNLNHDAMYWYRQDPGQGLRLIYYSQIVNDFQKGDIAEGYSVSREKKESFPLTVTSAQKNPTAFYLCASSSRAGLDEQFFGPGTRLTVL.

The rearrangement links TRBV5-6 to TRBJ2-3; 8 bases match TRBD2. Germline-derived CDR1 and CDR2 are SGHDT and YYEEEE. The CDR3 loop spans 18 amino acids. The V segment lost 1 base and the J segment 2 bases; nucleotides outside the gene matches: 12. As DNA, the CDR3 is TGTGCCAGCAGCTTGTGGGTACTTACTAGCGGACCCACAGATACGCAGTATTTT. It specifies CASSLWVLTSGPTDTQYF.

This clone appeared once. The chain has TRBV5-1 and TRBJ2-3; 10 bases fit TRBD2. CDR1 is SGHRS and CDR2 is YFSETQ in the germline V gene. V was clipped by 3 bases and J by 10 bases; unmatched bases: 2. The CDR3 contains 12 residues. The CDR3 DNA reads TGCGCCAGCAGCTCAACTAGCGGGGCGCAGTATTTT. Translated, it gives CASSSTSGAQYF.

The chain recombines TRBV7-2 with TRBJ1-4; D unresolved. Trimming shortened V by 4 bases and J by 7 bases, and 13 bases separated the two germline ends. The CDR3 runs 14 residues. Germline V gene lookup returns CDR1 SGHTA and CDR2 FQGNSA. The CDR3 protein is CASSSTSWAEKLFF. CDR3 DNA: TGTGCCAGCAGCTCGACCTCTTGGGCTGAAAAACTGTTTTTT.

The rearrangement links TRBV18 to TRBJ2-6; 8 bases fit TRBD1. The ends lost 3 bases at V and 2 bases at J; junction bases unmatched: 6. The CDR3 extends over 17 amino acids. Germline V gives CDR1 KGHSH, CDR2 LQKENI. The CDR3 loop reads CASSPVTGAPGANVLTF. The CDR3 bases are TGTGCCAGCTCACCTGTGACAGGGGCCCCTGGGGCCAACGTCCTGACTTTC.

The chain recombines TRBV19 with TRBJ1-5; 9 positions agree with TRBD1. The CDR3 totals 16 residues. The germline V gene encodes CDR1 LNHDA and CDR2 SQIVND (reference sequence). The J segment lost 6 bases and the V segment lost 5 bases, leaving 11 bases of the junction unmatched. The CDR3 DNA sequence: TGTGCCAGTAGTTTCACGGGACAGGGTTCTGTTCAGCCCCAGCATTTT. This translates into CASSFTGQGSVQPQHF.

The V gene is TRBV7-8, the J gene TRBJ2-7; D gene uncertain. This CDR3 comprises 12 residues. The V and J ends lost 3 bases and 6 bases respectively, with 9 bases between them. CDR1 is SGHVS, CDR2 FQNEAQ, per germline. CDR3 bases: TGTGCCAGCAGCTTCCCCGGGTTCGAGCAGTACTTC. Amino acids: CASSFPGFEQYF. Variable domain in full (rest from reference TRBV7-8 and TRBJ2-7): GAGVSQSPRYKVAKRGQDVALRCDPISGHVSLFWYQQALGQGPEFLTYFQNEAQLDKSGLPSDRFFAERPEGSVSTLKIQRTQQEDSAVYLCASSFPGFEQYFGPGTRLTVT.

This sequence joins TRBV28 and TRBJ1-1; no firm D call. Germline CDR1 and CDR2: MDHEN and SYDVKM. This CDR3 contains 13 residues. Trimming took 5 bases from V and 1 from J, leaving 8 bases between them. The CDR3 sequence is CASSNSQNTEAFF. In DNA form, the CDR3 reads TGTGCCAGCAGTAATTCACAGAACACTGAAGCTTTCTTT.

V is TRBV7-9 and J is TRBJ2-5; a weak D match, TRBD2 (5 bases). Trimming took off 5 bases at V and 5 bases at J, with 9 bases between the two ends. Germline CDR1 reads SEHNR; CDR2 reads FQNEAQ (reference sequence). There are 12 residues in the CDR3. The CDR3 reads CASSPPGETQYF. CDR3 DNA sequence: TGTGCCAGCAGCCCCCCGGGGGAGACCCAGTACTTC. The full variable domain, completed using reference TRBV7-9 and TRBJ2-5, is DTGVSQNPRHKITKRGQNVTFRCDPISEHNRLYWYRQTLGQGPEFLTYFQNEAQLEKSRLLSDRFSAERPKGSFSTLEIQRTEQGDSAMYLCASSPPGETQYFGPGTRLLVL.

This rearrangement joins TRBV9 to TRBJ2-1, with 8 bases fitting TRBD1. The CDR3 has 15 amino acids. V lost 4 bases to trimming and J lost 5 bases; unmatched junction nucleotides: 8. Germline CDR1 reads SGDLS; CDR2 reads YYNGEE. The CDR3: CASSLGGQVNNEQFF. The CDR3 DNA reads as TGTGCCAGCAGCTTAGGGGGACAGGTGAACAATGAGCAGTTCTTC.

This chain joins TRBV5-1 and TRBJ1-2; 11 nucleotides align to TRBD1. This CDR3 comprises 18 residues. The V gene's germline CDR1 is SGHRS and CDR2 YFSETQ. The junction had 10 bases not matched to a gene; V was cut back by 1 base and J by 2 bases. The CDR3 DNA is TGCGCCAGCAGCTTGAAGCGGACAGGGGGCGCTGCCAACTATGGCTACACCTTC. Encoded protein: CASSLKRTGGAANYGYTF.

The chain uses TRBV19 and TRBJ2-5; TRBD2 might be the D (6 bases). The germline CDR1 and CDR2 sequences are LNHDA and SQIVND (reference sequence). Between the trimmed V and J ends, which lost 4 bases and 4 bases, there was a span of 13 bases. The CDR3 totals 14 residues. CDR3 bases: TGTGCCAGTAGTAGAGGGAGGTTCACAGAGACCCAGTACTTC. Protein: CASSRGRFTETQYF.

J is TRBJ1-5 and V is TRBV18; TRBD1 matches at 8 bases. Germline V lookup: CDR1 KGHSH, CDR2 LQKENI. CDR3 length equals 15 residues. The V and J ends lost 4 bases and 3 bases, in that order; junction bases with no gene match: 5. The CDR3 sequence: CASSQSDRDNQPQHF. The CDR3 bases are TGTGCCAGCTCACAGTCGGACAGGGACAATCAGCCCCAGCATTTT.

The V gene is TRBV25-1, the J gene TRBJ2-7; 9 nucleotides line up with TRBD1. Germline V gene lookup returns CDR1 MGHDK and CDR2 SYGVNS. The CDR3 is 16 amino acids. Unmatched junction bases numbered 6, after V lost 0 bases and J lost 3 bases. The chain's CDR3 is CASSEYPGQGFYEQYF. CDR3 sequence (DNA): TGTGCCAGCAGTGAATATCCGGGACAGGGCTTCTACGAGCAGTACTTC.